One sample yielded the 28 T cell receptor beta chains listed below, sequenced in a study of OX40 agonist ivuxolimab in advanced cancers. The assay was immunoSEQ multiplex PCR, and TCRdb's table has in-frame clones only and misses some. The data contain approximately 66,000 clones, 88% of them singletons. The input for sequencing was CD4+ or CD8+ T cells sorted from blood, taken in a trial of the OX40 agonist ivuxolimab. Receptor source: an adult with an advanced solid tumor such as melanoma, head and neck, liver or kidney cancer.

The chain couples TRBV19 to TRBJ1-4; D uncertain. V lost 6 bases, J lost 0 bases, and 23 bases lay in between. The CDR3 is 19 residues long. The germline gives CDR1 LNHDA, CDR2 SQIVND (reference sequence). The CDR3, as DNA: TGTGCCAGTAGGAAGAACAAGGGAACACCGATTGCAACTAATGAAAAACTGTTTTTT. Amino acids: CASRKNKGTPIATNEKLFF.

The rearrangement links TRBV7-6 to TRBJ1-5; tentatively, D is TRBD1 (5 bases). CDR1 is SGHVS and CDR2 is FNYEAQ in the germline V gene. This CDR3 comprises 14 residues. Trimming shortened V by 6 bases and J by 7 bases, and 16 bases separated the two germline ends. Here the CDR3 DNA reads TGTGCCAGCAGTTTGACCCAGCGGGGCCAGCCCCAGCATTTT. It specifies CASSLTQRGQPQHF.

The genes are TRBV5-1 and TRBJ1-4; D possibly corresponds to TRBD1 (6 bases). V was trimmed by 4 bases and J by 12 bases, leaving 22 bases between them. The CDR3 sequence is 15 residues long. Germline-derived CDR1 and CDR2 are SGHRS and YFSETQ. The CDR3 is CASSPGPGHHEELFF. The CDR3 region has the DNA TGCGCCAGCAGCCCGGGACCGGGACACCACGAGGAACTGTTTTTT.

This chain links TRBV27 with TRBJ2-3, with a weak D call TRBD1 (5 bases). V lost 5 bases and J lost 4, with 13 bases in between. The CDR3 length is 14 residues. Germline values: CDR1 MNHEY, CDR2 SMNVEV (reference sequence). The CDR3 loop reads CASSVSGSPDTQYF. CDR3 DNA: TGTGCCAGCAGTGTCTCAGGGTCCCCAGATACGCAGTATTTT.

V is TRBV30 and J is TRBJ2-1; 8 bases map to TRBD2. The CDR3 is made up of 14 amino acids. Germline V CDR1 and CDR2: GTSNPN, SVGIG (reference sequence). V was pared by 6 bases and J by 10 bases, with 14 bases of the junction left unmatched. CDR3 bases: TGTGCCTGCAGACCGGGACTAGGGGTTGGGGAGCAGTTCTTC. Protein: CACRPGLGVGEQFF.

The rearrangement uses TRBV6-5 and TRBJ1-2, with D maybe TRBD1 (6 bases). This CDR3 is built from 15 residues. Trimming left V 2 bases short and J 3 bases short, with 13 bases between. Germline V gene data show CDR1 as MNHEY and CDR2 as SVGAGI. The CDR3 DNA is TGTGCCAGCAGTTACGGGGGGGCGGAGTACTATGGCTACACCTTC. This gives the protein CASSYGGAEYYGYTF.

The chain couples TRBV25-1 to TRBJ1-1; TRBD1 matches 7 bases. V shed 1 base, J shed 0 bases, and the junction held 8 bases outside the gene matches. CDR1 and CDR2 from the germline V gene are MGHDK and SYGVNS. The CDR3 sequence is 17 residues long. CDR3 amino acids: CASSESGTTGMNTEAFF. The CDR3 region has the DNA TGTGCCAGCAGTGAATCTGGCACGACAGGGATGAACACTGAAGCTTTCTTT.

The chain carries TRBV7-6 and TRBJ2-3; D perhaps matches TRBD2 (5 bases). The CDR3 has 14 residues. Trimming cost V 4 bases and J 2 bases, with 10 bases left between them. Per the germline V gene, CDR1 is SGHVS and CDR2 is FNYEAQ. The DNA for the CDR3 is TGTGCCAGCAGCTCGGGGTCCTACACAGATACGCAGTATTTT. Its translation: CASSSGSYTDTQYF.

The chain couples TRBV2 to TRBJ1-3; 8 bases align to TRBD1. There are 15 residues in the CDR3. V was clipped by 6 bases and J by 0 bases; unmatched bases: 4. The germline V gene has CDR1 SNHLY and CDR2 FYNNEI. DNA of the CDR3: TGTGCCAGCAGAGCGGGACAGGCCTCTGGAAACACCATATATTTT. This translates into CASRAGQASGNTIYF. The full variable domain, in which reference TRBV2 and TRBJ1-3 provide the parts outside the CDR3, is EPEVTQTPSHQVTQMGQEVILRCVPISNHLYFYWYRQILGQKVEFLVSFYNNEISEKSEIFDDQFSVERPDGSNFTLKIRSTKLEDSAMYFCASRAGQASGNTIYFGEGSWLTVV.

CDR3 region: CASRATGTGGPGEQYF. The CDR3 DNA sequence: TGTGCCAGCAGGGCTACCGGGACAGGGGGCCCCGGCGAGCAGTACTTC. This rearrangement joins TRBV11-2 to TRBJ2-7; 12 bases match TRBD1. This CDR3 is built from 16 residues. Germline V gene data show CDR1 as SGHAT and CDR2 as FQNNGV. With 6 bases clipped from V and 6 bases from J, the junction kept 12 bases outside the gene matches.

This clone was observed once. The chain joins TRBV27 to TRBJ2-1; tentative D call: TRBD2 (6 bases). The CDR3 extends over 16 amino acids. Looked up from germline, CDR1 is MNHEY and CDR2 is SMNVEV (reference sequence). V was trimmed by 3 bases and J by 6 bases, leaving 18 bases between them. CDR3 bases: TGTGCCAGCAGTTTTTGGGGAGGTTCATTCTTCAATGAGCAGTTCTTC. Protein product: CASSFWGGSFFNEQFF.

This clone came up a few times. The chain combines TRBV19 with TRBJ1-5; TRBD1 matches at 11 bases. The length of the CDR3 is 14 residues. In germline, CDR1 is LNHDA, CDR2 SQIVND (reference sequence). The ends lost 6 bases at V and 6 bases at J; junction bases unmatched: 4. CDR3 in DNA: TGTGCCAGTAGCTCTGGACAGGGGGCTCAGCCCCAGCATTTT. Translated: CASSSGQGAQPQHF.

This sequence joins TRBV18 and TRBJ2-3; D may be TRBD1 (7 bases). The CDR3 length is 17 residues. Germline V gene sequence: CDR1 KGHSH, CDR2 LQKENI. Deletions cut 0 bases from V and 0 bases from J, with 13 bases between. The CDR3: CASSPPLTGTSTDTQYF. In nucleotides, the CDR3 is TGTGCCAGCTCACCACCGTTGACAGGGACTAGCACAGATACGCAGTATTTT.

The chain employs TRBV7-6 and TRBJ2-5, with D perhaps being TRBD1 or TRBD2 (5 bases each). V lost 4 bases to trimming and J lost 5 bases, with 14 bases between them. Looked up from germline, CDR1 is SGHVS and CDR2 is FNYEAQ. This CDR3 region has 14 residues. Here the CDR3 reads CASSSALREETQYF. CDR3 DNA: TGTGCCAGCAGCTCCGCTCTCAGGGAGGAGACCCAGTACTTC.

CDR3 loop: CASSLGQGYGYTF. The CDR3 DNA is TGTGCCAGCAGCCTGGGACAGGGGTATGGCTACACCTTC. J is TRBJ1-2 and V is TRBV2; 10 bases align to TRBD1. From germline, CDR1 is SNHLY and CDR2 FYNNEI. The CDR3 extends over 13 amino acids. V shed 6 bases, J shed 5 bases, and the junction held 3 bases outside the gene matches.

Turning to this clone: The identical CDR3 is also encoded by other nucleotide sequences in the sample. V is TRBV9 and J is TRBJ2-7, with 9 bases lining up with TRBD1. Germline values: CDR1 SGDLS, CDR2 YYNGEE. The CDR3 is made up of 15 amino acids. V shed 0 bases and J 5 bases; nucleotides not matched to a gene: 6. The CDR3 coding sequence is TGTGCCAGCAGCGTAGGCGGGACAGGGTCACACGAGCAGTACTTC. Its protein product is CASSVGGTGSHEQYF.

The chain is built from TRBV7-2 and TRBJ1-1; D is ambiguous. V lost 1 base and J 1 base, leaving 4 bases between the germline ends. The germline V gene has CDR1 SGHTA and CDR2 FQGNSA. This CDR3 comprises 13 residues. DNA for the CDR3: TGTGCCAGCAGCTTAGAAGAGAACACTGAAGCTTTCTTT. This encodes CASSLEENTEAFF.

The sample holds one count of this clone. The chain is built from TRBV5-1 and TRBJ2-2; no definite D call. Germline V gene lookup returns CDR1 SGHRS and CDR2 YFSETQ. Trimming left V 0 bases short and J 6 bases short, with 9 bases between. This CDR3 contains 14 residues. CDR3 in amino acids: CASSLDPRPGELFF. The CDR3 DNA reads as TGCGCCAGCAGCTTGGACCCTAGGCCCGGGGAGCTGTTTTTT. The whole variable domain, filled in from reference TRBV5-1 and TRBJ2-2, reads KAGVTQTPRYLIKTRGQQVTLSCSPISGHRSVSWYQQTPGQGLQFLFEYFSETQRNKGNFPGRFSGRQFSNSRSEMNVSTLELGDSALYLCASSLDPRPGELFFGEGSRLTVL.

This clone showed up just once. The chain carries TRBV11-2 and TRBJ1-2; a weak D match, TRBD1 (6 bases). The ends were cut back, 3 bases at V and 0 bases at J, with 14 bases in the middle. This CDR3 is 16 amino acids long. Germline lookup yields CDR1 SGHAT and CDR2 FQNNGV. The CDR3 DNA reads TGTGCCAGCAGCTTGGGGGGGGCAGCAGCTAACTATGGCTACACCTTC. The encoded protein is CASSLGGAAANYGYTF. Based on the CDR3 plus reference TRBV11-2 and TRBJ1-2, the full variable domain is EAGVAQSPRYKIIEKRQSVAFWCNPISGHATLYWYQQILGQGPKLLIQFQNNGVVDDSQLPKDRFSAERLKGVDSTLKIQPAKLEDSAVYLCASSLGGAAANYGYTFGSGTRLTVV.

The rearrangement links TRBV7-2 to TRBJ1-2, with unresolved D. Trimming took 5 bases from V and 3 from J, leaving 7 bases between them. CDR1 and CDR2 from the germline V gene are SGHTA and FQGNSA. CDR3 size: 12 residues. CDR3 residues: CASSLQDYGYTF. The CDR3 DNA reads as TGTGCCAGCAGCCTCCAGGACTATGGCTACACCTTC.

The chain carries TRBV28 and TRBJ2-7; a weak D match, TRBD1 (6 bases). This CDR3 is built from 16 residues. Per germline, CDR1 MDHEN and CDR2 SYDVKM. V was shortened by 5 bases and J by 3 bases, with 20 bases between the two germline ends. The CDR3 bases are TGTGCCAGCAGTCCCGAGGGGGAATTCGGGCGCTACGAGCAGTACTTC. Its translation: CASSPEGEFGRYEQYF.

The chain carries TRBV29-1 and TRBJ2-7; 12 nucleotides align to TRBD2. CDR1 and CDR2 (germline): SQVTM, ANQGSEA. The CDR3 totals 15 residues. Germline trimming cut 4 bases from V and 0 bases from J; bases unmatched to any gene: 4. CDR3 DNA: TGCAGCGTTGTACTAGCGGGGGGCCACTCCTACGAGCAGTACTTC. This encodes CSVVLAGGHSYEQYF.

The chain couples TRBV18 to TRBJ2-2; D unclear. This CDR3 is built from 15 residues. The ends were cut back, 3 bases at V and 4 bases at J, with 12 bases in the middle. Germline-derived CDR1 and CDR2 are KGHSH and LQKENI. CDR3 coding DNA: TGTGCCAGCTCACCCCGGGTCTGGGCCACCGGGGAGCTGTTTTTT. Its translation is CASSPRVWATGELFF. Full variable domain (rest looked up from reference TRBV18 and TRBJ2-2): NAGVMQNPRHLVRRRGQEARLRCSPMKGHSHVYWYRQLPEEGLKFMVYLQKENIIDESGMPKERFSAEFPKEGPSILRIQQVVRGDSAAYFCASSPRVWATGELFFGEGSRLTVL.

The chain combines TRBV2 with TRBJ2-1; 9 bases map to TRBD1. V shed 5 bases and J 0 bases; nucleotides not matched to a gene: 2. Germline V gene sequence: CDR1 SNHLY, CDR2 FYNNEI. The CDR3 totals 15 residues. The CDR3 protein is CASSPDRGSYNEQFF. The CDR3 DNA is TGTGCCAGCAGTCCGGACAGGGGCTCCTACAATGAGCAGTTCTTC. Using reference TRBV2 and TRBJ2-1 for the parts outside the CDR3, the full variable domain is EPEVTQTPSHQVTQMGQEVILRCVPISNHLYFYWYRQILGQKVEFLVSFYNNEISEKSEIFDDQFSVERPDGSNFTLKIRSTKLEDSAMYFCASSPDRGSYNEQFFGPGTRLTVL.

The rearrangement uses TRBV5-1 and TRBJ1-1; D might be TRBD1 (5 bases). The CDR3 totals 14 residues. Per the germline V gene, CDR1 is SGHRS and CDR2 is YFSETQ. The V end was cut by 3 bases, the J end by 4 bases, with 13 bases between. The CDR3 DNA reads as TGCGCCAGCAGCTCTCGGCCGGGGGGCACTGAAGCTTTCTTT. Translated: CASSSRPGGTEAFF. The full variable domain, in which reference TRBV5-1 and TRBJ1-1 provide the parts outside the CDR3, is KAGVTQTPRYLIKTRGQQVTLSCSPISGHRSVSWYQQTPGQGLQFLFEYFSETQRNKGNFPGRFSGRQFSNSRSEMNVSTLELGDSALYLCASSSRPGGTEAFFGQGTRLTVV.

The chain links TRBV29-1 to TRBJ2-5, with 11 bases matching TRBD2. The CDR3 is 14 amino acids. CDR1 SQVTM and CDR2 ANQGSEA come from the germline V gene. V dropped 6 bases and J dropped 2; count of bases not matched to a gene: 5. The CDR3 DNA sequence: TGCAGCGTCACTTTAGCGGGGGGGCAAGAGACCCAGTACTTC. Translating gives CSVTLAGGQETQYF.

In nucleotides, the CDR3 is TGTGCCAGCAGGCGGGGGGGAGAGACCCAGTACTTC. Translation gives CASRRGGETQYF. The chain joins TRBV2 to TRBJ2-5; TRBD2 matches 9 bases. Germline V gene data show CDR1 as SNHLY and CDR2 as FYNNEI. The CDR3 is made up of 12 amino acids. Trimming removed 6 bases from V and 4 bases from J; junction bases left unmatched: 0. The complete variable domain, with remaining parts taken from reference TRBV2 and TRBJ2-5, reads EPEVTQTPSHQVTQMGQEVILRCVPISNHLYFYWYRQILGQKVEFLVSFYNNEISEKSEIFDDQFSVERPDGSNFTLKIRSTKLEDSAMYFCASRRGGETQYFGPGTRLLVL.

V and J are TRBV6-1 and TRBJ1-5; TRBD1 aligns across 7 bases. The germline V gene encodes CDR1 MNHNS and CDR2 SASEGT. The CDR3 extends over 15 amino acids. V trimming: 1 base; J trimming: 3 bases; junction bases outside the gene matches: 3. This CDR3 reads CASSEVGQYNQPQHF. The CDR3 DNA follows: TGTGCCAGCAGTGAAGTGGGACAGTACAATCAGCCCCAGCATTTT.